This T cell receptor (beta chain) is drawn from a study of T cell responses to AZD1222 COVID-19 vaccine (dated by TCRdb to the early 2020s). Background for the entire study: TCR sequencing covered over 230 trial participants: 200 to 220 given two doses of AZD1222 and 26 given two doses of MenACWY control vaccine. Trial participants were enrolled by age into 18-55, 56-69 and 70-plus year subgroups, with approximately 160, 26 and 62 TCR-sequenced participants respectively.

General conclusions and limits of the study: No day 14 peak-response samples were available, so repertoires were characterized only after the peak T cell response. Nearly half of unique spike-specific TCRs reportedly recognized epitopes outside regions mutated in the B.1.351 and B.1.1.7 variants. A significant rise in spike-specific TCR breadth and depth was observed after two AZD1222 doses relative to day 0 and relative to MenACWY recipients. Vaccine-associated CD4 TCRs spanned the whole spike protein, with dominant responses in regions 160-218 and 743-854. Conclusions about previously exposed vaccinees are limited because only six or seven AZD1222 recipients were SARS-CoV-2 seropositive at baseline. The 56-69-year group was small, and its depth increase did not reach significance, likely because of low power. Most participants were white British and females outnumbered males, and the authors suggested that clonal diversity may have been underestimated.

The CDR3 goes from the cysteine to the phenylalanine over 13 residues. Just the 39-base CDR3 DNA is kept, in frame starting at base 1. V and J lose 4 bases and 7 bases, and a span of 15 bases separates them. The CDR1 and CDR2 encoded by the germline V gene (reference sequence) are SGHKS and YYEKEE. The time point label corresponds to: about 28 days (+/-7) after the second vaccine dose. Because spike-specific TCR depth and breadth did not differ between the two schedules, AZD1222 recipients who got a second dose at roughly 4 weeks were pooled with those who got a second dose at roughly 12 weeks. Vaccinee samples were obtained from the UK trials COV001 and COV002, which included a single-blind randomized controlled phase 2/3 trial of AZD1222 (ChAdOx1 nCoV-19) in healthy adults. For TCRbeta chain sequencing, PBMC samples were collected from trial participants at day 0 and at day 28 after the second dose.

The CDR3 regions of human TCRbeta chains were subjected to immunosequencing. As for the original processing: Repertoire TCRs were matched against a reference library of SARS-CoV-2-specific TCRs generated with the MIRA antigen-specificity platform. Breadth was defined as the fraction of unique TCRs that were SARS-CoV-2-associated, and depth was defined as the fraction of total T cells that were SARS-CoV-2-associated. Using the MIRA data, each spike-specific TCR was mapped to the spike region that the TCR reacts to and placed in a CD4 or CD8 class. Log10-transformed breadth and depth values were compared by one-way ANOVA with Sidak's multiple comparisons tests. TCRdb carries this immuneACCESS record with in-frame sequences only. Its versions omit some clonotypes, under half of them owing to an unresolved V gene in the studies checked, with the rest unexplained. V, J and clone size are taken as reported in that table, and D and trimming were inferred from the DNA itself. The sample records 100,000 to 120,000 clones, approximately 94% of which are singletons. The ten largest clones capture about 3.1% of the sample.

In the case of this clone: Its recognized antigen is unknown. No base quality values were provided; no much bigger clone lies one nucleotide off.

The source is an adult who received the AZD1222 COVID-19 vaccine. The chain was built from TRBV5-5 and TRBJ2-7; TRBD1 is perhaps the D gene, given 5 matching bases. Sequencing was performed on peripheral blood, taken 28 days after the second AZD1222 dose. The nucleotide sequence is given as TGTGCCAGCAGCCCAAGACAGCTTAAGGAGCAGTACTTC. Translated, it reads CASSPRQLKEQYF.